This T cell receptor delta chain was identified during a study of γδ T cells in repeated Plasmodium falciparum infection. For the study at large: Donors had four controlled P. falciparum NF54 infections over around 640 days. Sampling occurred at baseline, pre-infection for selected infections, and 21 days post-infection. Points from the study as a whole: Malian children's Vdelta2-negative repertoires appeared more expanded and less diverse than Australians'.

Bulk repertoires came from Vgamma9/Vdelta2+ or Vdelta2-negative gammadelta T cells flow-sorted from PBMC. CDR1 is TSWWSYY, CDR2 QGS, per germline. Trimming at V came to 5 bases and at J to 5 bases, leaving 16 bases not matched to a gene. This CDR3 region has 18 residues. Both TRG and TRD chains were sequenced from each sorted sample. TCRdb ran CATT on the multiplex PCR reads. The profile covers about 50,000 delta-chain clones, with roughly 1.9% appearing a single time and approximately 25% taken by the ten largest. This clone was seen ten or more times. Its antigen is not known. Sequencing input: gamma-delta T cells from blood. The rearrangement links TRDV1 to TRDJ2; TRDD3 aligns across 8 bases. This receptor was obtained from a pool of human donors (malaria-infected and uninfected, not separated). CDR3 loop: CALGKPSPWGIVTAQLFF. CDR3 nucleotides: TGTGCTCTTGGGAAGCCTTCCCCTTGGGGGATCGTTACAGCACAACTCTTCTTT.